This T cell receptor (beta chain) emerged from a study of CD8 T cells in ankylosing spondylitis. Libraries of TCR beta came from quantitative 5'-RACE with molecular barcodes. Each CDR3 protein is one row after TCRdb ran MiXCR on the 5' RACE reads. The top ten clones hold about 1.1% of a sample with about 340,000 distinct CDR3 sequences, about 14% of them seen once. Germline V lookup: CDR1 SEHNR, CDR2 FQNEAQ (reference sequence). Trimming removed 5 bases at V and 5 bases at J, with 10 bases between. The CDR3 consists of 13 residues. V is TRBV7-9 and J is TRBJ2-1; tentatively, D is TRBD1 (5 bases). The sample consisted of blood, either unsorted or a sorted T cell fraction (not recorded which). This clonotype was sampled from a male donor with ankylosing spondylitis or in good health (not recorded which). This CDR3 reads CASSVQQDNEQFF. DNA of the CDR3: TGTGCCAGCAGCGTCCAACAGGACAATGAGCAGTTCTTC. Drawing the rest from reference TRBV7-9 and TRBJ2-1, the complete variable domain is DTGVSQNPRHKITKRGQNVTFRCDPISEHNRLYWYRQTLGQGPEFLTYFQNEAQLEKSRLLSDRFSAERPKGSFSTLEIQRTEQGDSAMYLCASSVQQDNEQFFGPGTRLTVL.